This T cell receptor beta chain was sequenced for a study of T cell changes during pregnancy in multiple sclerosis. Germline V gives CDR1 SQVTM, CDR2 ANQGSEA. V trimming: 2 bases; J trimming: 1 base; junction bases outside the gene matches: 11. The CDR3 consists of 17 residues. The protocol was immunoSEQ multiplex PCR, while the TCRdb copy is restricted to in-frame clones and leaves out a portion. The repertoire holds around 35,000 clones, with roughly nine tenths as singletons. Sequencing used CD4+ T cells from peripheral blood mononuclear cells, obtained after pregnancy. The V gene is TRBV29-1, the J gene TRBJ2-5, with 9 bases matching TRBD2. The TCR was taken from a female donor with multiple sclerosis, enrolled in a pregnancy study. Here the CDR3 reads CSVEPRTSAQGQETQYF. CDR3 sequence (DNA): TGCAGCGTTGAACCCCGGACTAGCGCTCAGGGCCAAGAGACCCAGTACTTC.